Sequencing of this TCR beta chain was carried out in a study of cytomegalovirus exposure and HLA in healthy donors. Findings and caveats of the study: A previous analysis found most TCR beta V segments productive roughly 90% or roughly 30% of the time. Reportedly, TCR beta sequences accurately predicted HLA-A and HLA-B alleles in most subjects. What a later analysis showed was that several of the most significant clusters appeared linked to common viral pathogens.

Primers: 60 Vbeta forward and 13 Jbeta reverse. Measured with immunoSEQ multiplex PCR; TCRdb has only the in-frame clones, and not every one. The sample holds 150,000 to 200,000 clones, roughly 74% seen once. The CDR3 is made up of 14 amino acids. V shed 8 bases, J shed 7 bases, and the junction held 9 bases outside the gene matches. Per the germline V gene, CDR1 is MNHNY and CDR2 is SVGAGI (reference sequence). Concerning this clone itself: Its target is not known.

Sequenced: PBMCs. The source of this sequence is a male donor in good health and CMV-seronegative. This chain connects TRBV6-6 to TRBJ2-7; 12 nucleotides line up with TRBD2. The CDR3 DNA is TGTGCCAGCGATACTAGCGGGGGGCCGGGGGAGCAGTACTTC. It specifies CASDTSGGPGEQYF.